What follows are 18 T cell receptor beta chains derived from one specimen sequenced in a study of blood T cell repertoires in COVID-19. Here immunoSEQ multiplex PCR was the method, and the copy in TCRdb shows in-frame clones only, minus some. The table has about 110,000 clones, 88% seen once. The sample taken for sequencing was peripheral blood. The receptors come from a human donor in a cohort sampled during active COVID-19.

To note about this clone: This sample includes further DNA sequences coding for the same CDR3. The DNA of the CDR3 is TGTGCCAGCAGCGTAGCTTCGGGGGGAGATACGCAGTATTTT. Translated, it gives CASSVASGGDTQYF. The chain combines TRBV9 with TRBJ2-3; 7 bases match TRBD2. The trim removed 0 bases at V and 5 bases at J, leaving 3 bases unmatched. The CDR3 covers 14 residues. From germline, CDR1 is SGDLS and CDR2 YYNGEE.

This chain uses TRBV5-1 with TRBJ1-4, with a possible D match to TRBD1 (6 bases). Trimming removed 0 bases from V and 11 bases from J, with 20 bases in between. The CDR3 is made up of 16 amino acids. CDR1 SGHRS and CDR2 YFSETQ come from the germline V gene. The CDR3 is CASSLATGQGSGKLFF. The CDR3 DNA reads TGCGCCAGCAGCTTGGCGACAGGCCAAGGCTCTGGGAAACTGTTTTTT. The full variable domain, rest sourced from reference TRBV5-1 and TRBJ1-4, is KAGVTQTPRYLIKTRGQQVTLSCSPISGHRSVSWYQQTPGQGLQFLFEYFSETQRNKGNFPGRFSGRQFSNSRSEMNVSTLELGDSALYLCASSLATGQGSGKLFFGSGTQLSVL.

The chain uses TRBV10-2 and TRBJ2-1; TRBD1 matches 7 bases. This CDR3 contains 15 residues. Per the germline V gene, CDR1 is WSHSY and CDR2 is SAAADI. The V and J ends lost 6 bases and 7 bases, in that order; junction bases with no gene match: 12. The CDR3 DNA follows: TGCGCCAGCAGCGGGTCTCCACAGGGGAATAATGAGCAGTTCTTC. Encoded protein: CASSGSPQGNNEQFF.

V gene TRBV7-6 combines with J gene TRBJ2-3; TRBD2 matches at 9 bases. The CDR3 is 16 residues long. Germline lookup yields CDR1 SGHVS and CDR2 FNYEAQ. Trimming cost V 5 bases and J 4 bases; bases outside gene matches: 10. The CDR3 region has the DNA TGTGCCAGCAGCCCGGCGCGGGGGGGCGTCGCAGATACGCAGTATTTT. It codes for CASSPARGGVADTQYF.

The chain uses TRBV5-6 and TRBJ2-7; D uncertain. Per the germline V gene, CDR1 is SGHDT and CDR2 is YYEEEE. The CDR3 loop spans 15 amino acids. V was cut by 0 bases and J by 2 bases, with 12 bases left in between. CDR3 protein: CASSLGRQITYEQYF. CDR3 bases: TGTGCCAGCAGCTTGGGTCGCCAGATTACCTACGAGCAGTACTTC.

Only one count was recorded for this clone. The CDR3, as DNA: TGTGCCAGCAGCGCCCAGACAGGGTTCTATGGCTACACCTTC. Translated: CASSAQTGFYGYTF. The rearrangement joins TRBV9 to TRBJ1-2; 7 positions match TRBD1. This CDR3 has 14 amino acids. V was pared by 3 bases and J by 4 bases, with 6 bases of the junction left unmatched. Per the germline V gene, CDR1 is SGDLS and CDR2 is YYNGEE.

In the case of this clone: One end of the junction is discordant with germline, which a read error may explain. The genes are TRBV5-4 and TRBJ2-5; TRBD2 agrees at 7 bases. The germline V gene has CDR1 SGHNT and CDR2 YYREEE (reference sequence). The CDR3 loop spans 16 amino acids. CDR3 sequence: CASRASSGAVGEAQYF. For the CDR3, the DNA is TGTGCCAGCAGGGCTTCTAGCGGCGCCGTCGGAGAGGCCCAGTACTTC.

The chain employs TRBV13 and TRBJ2-3; D gene uncertain. The CDR3 runs to 13 residues. Trimming removed 5 bases at V and 4 bases at J, with 10 bases between. CDR1 and CDR2 (germline): PRHDT, FYEKMQ (reference sequence). The DNA for the CDR3 is TGTGCCAGCAGCATGAACGGAGCAGATACGCAGTATTTT. Protein: CASSMNGADTQYF. The whole variable domain, remainder taken from reference TRBV13 and TRBJ2-3, is AAGVIQSPRHLIKEKRETATLKCYPIPRHDTVYWYQQGPGQDPQFLISFYEKMQSDKGSIPDRFSAQQFSDYHSELNMSSLELGDSALYFCASSMNGADTQYFGPGTRLTVL.

The V gene is TRBV27, the J gene TRBJ2-1, with 9 nucleotides matching TRBD1. Trimming took 2 bases from V and 7 from J; bases not matched to a gene: 3. The CDR3 loop spans 14 amino acids. Germline assignment: CDR1 MNHEY and CDR2 SMNVEV (reference sequence). The CDR3 spells CASSLLGQGNEQFF. The DNA for the CDR3 is TGTGCCAGCAGTTTACTGGGACAGGGTAATGAGCAGTTCTTC.

V usage is TRBV2 and J usage is TRBJ2-7; maybe TRBD2 (7 bases). The CDR3 is 15 amino acids. The V and J ends lost 6 bases and 4 bases respectively, with 19 bases between them. Germline V gene data show CDR1 as SNHLY and CDR2 as FYNNEI. CDR3 in amino acids: CASSSRRGEGYEQYF. Here the CDR3 DNA reads TGTGCCAGCAGCTCCCGAAGGGGGGAGGGTTACGAGCAGTACTTC. Looking up the rest from reference TRBV2 and TRBJ2-7 gives the full variable domain: EPEVTQTPSHQVTQMGQEVILRCVPISNHLYFYWYRQILGQKVEFLVSFYNNEISEKSEIFDDQFSVERPDGSNFTLKIRSTKLEDSAMYFCASSSRRGEGYEQYFGPGTRLTVT.

CDR3 in DNA: TGCGCCAGCAGCTTGGCCGATAATTCACCCCTCCACTTT. As protein: CASSLADNSPLHF. The chain uses TRBV5-1 and TRBJ1-6; D unclear. CDR1 and CDR2 (germline): SGHRS, YFSETQ. The CDR3 is made up of 13 amino acids. The V end was cut by 0 bases, the J end by 5 bases, with 3 bases between.

In this sample, this clone turned up a few times. V gene TRBV13 combines with J gene TRBJ2-1; 7 bases fit TRBD1. CDR3 size: 16 residues. From germline, CDR1 is PRHDT and CDR2 FYEKMQ (reference sequence). Germline trimming cut 2 bases from V and 1 base from J; bases unmatched to any gene: 5. In DNA, the CDR3 is TGTGCCAGCAGCTTAAACCGACAGGGTTCCTACAATGAGCAGTTCTTC. Amino acids: CASSLNRQGSYNEQFF.

This clone was counted a few times. The chain combines TRBV25-1 with TRBJ1-4; 9 bases line up with TRBD1. From germline, CDR1 is MGHDK and CDR2 SYGVNS. V shed 7 bases, J shed 7 bases, and the junction held 4 bases outside the gene matches. The CDR3 sequence is 13 residues long. The CDR3 sequence: CASKTGGGEKLFF. The CDR3 nucleotides read TGTGCCAGCAAGACAGGGGGTGGTGAAAAACTGTTTTTT.

The V and J genes are TRBV3-1 (or the pseudogene TRBV3-2) and TRBJ2-5; 8 nucleotides match TRBD2. CDR1 and CDR2 (germline): LGHDT, YNNKEL (reference sequence). The CDR3 is made up of 15 amino acids. The V segment lost 4 bases and the J segment 5 bases; nucleotides outside the gene matches: 9. Here the CDR3 reads CASSPSSGSSETQYF. The CDR3 region has the DNA TGTGCCAGCAGCCCCTCCAGCGGGAGTAGCGAGACCCAGTACTTC.

This clone was counted a single time. The chain employs TRBV5-6 and TRBJ2-7; 10 bases are a match to TRBD2. Germline lookup yields CDR1 SGHDT and CDR2 YYEEEE. CDR3 length: 15 amino acids. J lost 3 bases, V lost 3 bases, and 6 bases had no gene match. CDR3: CASSSGTSEYYEQYF. The CDR3 nucleotides are TGTGCCAGCAGCTCAGGGACTAGCGAATACTACGAGCAGTACTTC.

V is TRBV5-1 and J is TRBJ2-1; 9 bases are a match to TRBD1. V lost 3 bases and J lost 4; bases outside the gene matches: 14. Looked up from germline, CDR1 is SGHRS and CDR2 is YFSETQ. The CDR3 covers 18 residues. CDR3 sequence reads: CASSYGTGPLEGYNEQFF. The CDR3 nucleotides are TGCGCCAGCAGCTACGGGACAGGGCCGCTCGAGGGTTACAATGAGCAGTTCTTC.

This clone was detected only once. The genes are TRBV2 and TRBJ1-1; 8 bases match TRBD1. The germline V gene has CDR1 SNHLY and CDR2 FYNNEI. Germline trimming cut 6 bases from V and 6 bases from J; bases unmatched to any gene: 6. The CDR3 has 13 residues. CDR3 coding DNA: TGTGCCAGCAGGCGGGACAGGAGAGCTGAAGCTTTCTTT. It encodes CASRRDRRAEAFF. Full variable domain (missing parts from reference TRBV2 and TRBJ1-1): EPEVTQTPSHQVTQMGQEVILRCVPISNHLYFYWYRQILGQKVEFLVSFYNNEISEKSEIFDDQFSVERPDGSNFTLKIRSTKLEDSAMYFCASRRDRRAEAFFGQGTRLTVV.

The genes are TRBV7-3 and TRBJ2-7; 13 bases align to TRBD2. Germline V gene sequence: CDR1 SGHTA, CDR2 FQGTGA. This CDR3 contains 16 residues. J gave up 4 bases and V 5 bases, and 8 bases lay outside the gene matches. The CDR3 DNA reads as TGTGCCAGCAGCCCTGGACTAGCGGGAGCAGGTTACGAGCAGTACTTC. Encoded protein: CASSPGLAGAGYEQYF.